The 5 T cell receptor beta chains presented below share a single source sample, sequenced in a study of blood T cell repertoires in COVID-19. The protocol was immunoSEQ multiplex PCR, while the TCRdb copy is restricted to in-frame clones and leaves out a portion. In the table there are fewer than 250,000 clones, 90% of which are singletons. Material for sequencing was peripheral blood. The receptors derive from a man aged 30 to 39 with COVID-19, enrolled during active disease.

V is TRBV28 and J is TRBJ2-7; 7 bases are shared with TRBD1. J gave up 2 bases and V 4 bases, and 8 bases lay outside the gene matches. Germline V gene lookup returns CDR1 MDHEN and CDR2 SYDVKM. There are 15 residues in the CDR3. Here the CDR3 DNA reads TGTGCCAGCAGTTCAGGGACAGATAGTACCTACGAGCAGTACTTC. It is translated as CASSSGTDSTYEQYF.

The sample holds one count of this clone. V and J are TRBV18 and TRBJ2-3, with D unresolved. Germline V CDR1 and CDR2: KGHSH, LQKENI. The ends were cut back, 2 bases at V and 2 bases at J, with 11 bases in the middle. The CDR3 spans 15 residues. The CDR3 loop reads CASSPRLRYTDTQYF. In DNA form, the CDR3 reads TGTGCCAGCTCACCAAGGCTCAGGTACACAGATACGCAGTATTTT.

This clone was recorded only once. The V call is TRBV19, the J call TRBJ2-2, with a possible D match to TRBD2 (7 bases). The germline V and J ends were trimmed by 8 bases and 3 bases, with 13 bases remaining between them. There are 14 residues in the CDR3. CDR1 and CDR2 (germline): LNHDA, SQIVND (reference sequence). This CDR3 is CASVRGRDTGELFF. In DNA, the CDR3 is TGTGCCAGTGTTAGGGGGAGGGACACCGGGGAGCTGTTTTTT.

The rearrangement uses TRBV28 and TRBJ2-7; 15 bases line up with TRBD2. Germline loops: CDR1 MDHEN, CDR2 SYDVKM. The length of the CDR3 is 18 residues. The V and J ends lost 7 bases and 2 bases, in that order; junction bases with no gene match: 12. The CDR3 protein is CASNLLGLAGGPTYEQYF. CDR3 nucleotide sequence: TGTGCCAGCAACCTCTTAGGACTAGCGGGAGGGCCAACCTACGAGCAGTACTTC.

The V call is TRBV2, the J call TRBJ2-7; a weak D match, TRBD2 (5 bases). The CDR3 sequence is 13 residues long. Germline V CDR1 and CDR2: SNHLY, FYNNEI. Between the trimmed V and J ends, which lost 9 bases and 0 bases, there was a span of 12 bases. The CDR3 loop is CARRGINSYEQYF. CDR3 nucleotide sequence: TGTGCCAGGCGAGGGATCAACTCCTACGAGCAGTACTTC.